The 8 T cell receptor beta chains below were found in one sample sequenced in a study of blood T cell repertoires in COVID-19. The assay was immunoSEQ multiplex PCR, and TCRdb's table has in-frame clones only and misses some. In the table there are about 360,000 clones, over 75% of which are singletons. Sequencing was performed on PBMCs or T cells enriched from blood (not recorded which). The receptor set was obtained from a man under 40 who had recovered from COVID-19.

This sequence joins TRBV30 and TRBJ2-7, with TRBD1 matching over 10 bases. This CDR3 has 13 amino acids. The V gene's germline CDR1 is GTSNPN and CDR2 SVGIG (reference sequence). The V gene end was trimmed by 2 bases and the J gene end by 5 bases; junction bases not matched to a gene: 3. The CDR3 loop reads CAWSPDRGNEQYF. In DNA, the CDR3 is TGTGCCTGGAGTCCGGACAGGGGGAACGAGCAGTACTTC.

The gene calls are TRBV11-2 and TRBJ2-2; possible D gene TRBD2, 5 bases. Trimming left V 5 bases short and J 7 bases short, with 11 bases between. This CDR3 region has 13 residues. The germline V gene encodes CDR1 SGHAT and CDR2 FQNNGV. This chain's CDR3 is CASSPRGIGELFF. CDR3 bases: TGTGCCAGCAGCCCCCGGGGAATCGGGGAGCTGTTTTTT.

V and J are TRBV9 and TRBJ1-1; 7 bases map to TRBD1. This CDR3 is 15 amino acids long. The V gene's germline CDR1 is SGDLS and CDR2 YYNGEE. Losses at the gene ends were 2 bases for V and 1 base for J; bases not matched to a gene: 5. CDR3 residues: CASSVTDRPNTEAFF. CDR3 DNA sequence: TGTGCCAGCAGCGTTACGGACAGGCCGAACACTGAAGCTTTCTTT.

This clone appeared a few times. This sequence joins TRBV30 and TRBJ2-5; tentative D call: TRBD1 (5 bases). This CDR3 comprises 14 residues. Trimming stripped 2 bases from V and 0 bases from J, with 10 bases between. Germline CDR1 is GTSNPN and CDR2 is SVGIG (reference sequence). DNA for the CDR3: TGTGCCTGGAGTCGTACAGGCTACCAAGAGACCCAGTACTTC. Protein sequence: CAWSRTGYQETQYF. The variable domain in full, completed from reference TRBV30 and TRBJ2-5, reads SQTIHQWPATLVQPVGSPLSLECTVEGTSNPNLYWYRQAAGRGLQLLFYSVGIGQISSEVPQNLSASRPQDRQFILSSKKLLLSDSGFYLCAWSRTGYQETQYFGPGTRLLVL.

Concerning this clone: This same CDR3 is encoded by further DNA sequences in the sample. CDR3 loop: CASSSTGGYGYTF. CDR3 bases: TGTGCCAGCAGCTCTACCGGGGGATATGGCTACACCTTC. This sequence joins TRBV5-4 and TRBJ1-2, with a weak D call TRBD1 (5 bases). The CDR3 is 13 residues long. V was pared by 3 bases and J by 5 bases, with 11 bases between. CDR1 and CDR2 from the germline V gene are SGHNT and YYREEE (reference sequence).

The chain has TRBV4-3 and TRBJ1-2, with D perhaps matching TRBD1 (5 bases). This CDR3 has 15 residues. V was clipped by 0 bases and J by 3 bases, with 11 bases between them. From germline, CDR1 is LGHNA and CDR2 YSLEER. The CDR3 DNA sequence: TGCGCCAGCAGCCAAGACCTAGGGACTCACTATGGCTACACCTTC. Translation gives CASSQDLGTHYGYTF.

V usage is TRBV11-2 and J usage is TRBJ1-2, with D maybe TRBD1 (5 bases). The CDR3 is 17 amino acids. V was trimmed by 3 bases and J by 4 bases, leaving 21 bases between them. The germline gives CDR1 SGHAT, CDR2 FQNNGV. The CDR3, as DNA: TGTGCCAGCAGCTTTTCCAGCAGCGGGGGGGGACTCTATGGCTACACCTTC. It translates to CASSFSSSGGGLYGYTF.

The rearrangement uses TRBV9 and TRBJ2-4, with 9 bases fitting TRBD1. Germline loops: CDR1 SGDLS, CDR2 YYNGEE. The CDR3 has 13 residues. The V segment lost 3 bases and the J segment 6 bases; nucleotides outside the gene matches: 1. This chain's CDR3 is CASSEGQGNIQYF. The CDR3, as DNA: TGTGCCAGCAGCGAGGGACAGGGAAACATTCAGTACTTC. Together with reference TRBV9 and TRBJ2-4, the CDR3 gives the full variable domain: DSGVTQTPKHLITATGQRVTLRCSPRSGDLSVYWYQQSLDQGLQFLIQYYNGEERAKGNILERFSAQQFPDLHSELNLSSLELGDSALYFCASSEGQGNIQYFGAGTRLSVL.